The source of this T cell receptor beta chain is a study of Tregs in tolerant kidney transplant recipients. On this clone: Its antigen is not identified.

The study, taken as a whole, reports: Expanding Tregs on activated donor B cells appeared to best identify donor-specific TCRbeta clones. Donor-specific Treg expansion exceeded global Treg expansion in tolerant patients, suggesting antigen drive.

Only in-frame clones appear in the TCRdb table, and some are missing; sequencing was by immunoSEQ multiplex PCR. The sample has roughly 30,000 clones; the top ten hold 14%. Unstimulated regulatory T cells (CD4+CD25+CD127-), CD4+CD25- non-regulatory cells, CD4 and CD8 cells were FACS-sorted from thawed PBMCs. This clonotype was sampled from a human donor who received a combined kidney and bone marrow transplant. The sequences come from CD8+ T cells from blood, collected before the transplant.

CDR3 DNA, as far as it was read: TGTGCCAGCAGCTTGGGACTAGCCTACGAG. Translation gives CASSLGLAYE. The whole CDR3 is CASSLGLAYEQYF. V gene TRBV7-9 combines with J gene TRBJ2-7; 8 bases align to TRBD2. The read ends 3 residues before the CDR3 terminus; that terminus is restored from the germline J gene. CDR1 is SEHNR and CDR2 is FQNEAQ in the germline V gene (reference sequence). The CDR3 loop spans 13 amino acids. The V and J ends lost 3 bases and 2 bases, in that order; junction bases with no gene match: 0. The variable domain in full, completed from reference TRBV7-9 and TRBJ2-7, reads DTGVSQNPRHKITKRGQNVTFRCDPISEHNRLYWYRQTLGQGPEFLTYFQNEAQLEKSRLLSDRFSAERPKGSFSTLEIQRTEQGDSAMYLCASSLGLAYEQYFGPGTRLTVT.